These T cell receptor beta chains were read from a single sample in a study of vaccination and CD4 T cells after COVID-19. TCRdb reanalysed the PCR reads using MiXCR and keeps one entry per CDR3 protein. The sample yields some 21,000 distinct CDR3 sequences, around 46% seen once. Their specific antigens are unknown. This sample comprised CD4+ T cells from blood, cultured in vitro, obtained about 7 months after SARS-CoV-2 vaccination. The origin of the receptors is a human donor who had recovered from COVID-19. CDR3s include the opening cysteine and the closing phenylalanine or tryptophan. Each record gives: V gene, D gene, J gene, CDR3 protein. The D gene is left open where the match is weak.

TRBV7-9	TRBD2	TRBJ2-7	CASSSRAGGPYEQYF
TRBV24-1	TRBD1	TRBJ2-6	CATSDAAPRGQGAGANVLTF
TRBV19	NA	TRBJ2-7	CASSVGGNGYEQYF
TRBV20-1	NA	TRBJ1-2	CSARDSAGTNYGYTF
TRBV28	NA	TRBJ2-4	CASSPRQGGSGYIQYF
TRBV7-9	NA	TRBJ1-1	CASSSHWTANTEAFF
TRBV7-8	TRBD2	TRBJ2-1	CASSLSGGRGYNEQFF
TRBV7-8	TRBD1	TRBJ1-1	CASSSIYRGGFTEAFF
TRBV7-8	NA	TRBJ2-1	CASSPTRGIAVNEQFF
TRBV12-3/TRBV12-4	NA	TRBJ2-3	CASTAHRVTQYF
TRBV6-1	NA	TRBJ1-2	CASSGTGRYGYTF
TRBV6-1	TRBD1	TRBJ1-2	CASRDRKVYNYGYTF
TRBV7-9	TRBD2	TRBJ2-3	CASSLASGRDTQYF
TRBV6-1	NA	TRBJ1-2	CATTAVGEGGYTF
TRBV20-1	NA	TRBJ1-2	CSARGVENYGYTF
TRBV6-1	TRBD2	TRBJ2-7	CASRRTSDHYEQYF
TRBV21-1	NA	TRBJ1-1	CASSNRDPYTEAFF
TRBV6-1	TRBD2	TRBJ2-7	CASSQLSGRVYEQYF
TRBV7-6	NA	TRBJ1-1	CASSLGQVGTEAFF
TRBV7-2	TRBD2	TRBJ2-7	CASSLGLAGDEQYF
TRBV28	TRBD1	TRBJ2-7	CASSPGQAAYEQYF
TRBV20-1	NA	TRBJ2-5	CSASGPYQETQYF
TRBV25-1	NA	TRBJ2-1	CASSEYPSRQFF
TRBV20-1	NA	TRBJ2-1	CSAQDGALSPEQFF
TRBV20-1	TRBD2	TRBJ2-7	CSATPSGRPPGYEQYF
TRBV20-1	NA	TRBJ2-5	CSVMNGTQETQYF
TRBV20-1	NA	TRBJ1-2	CSAPANYGYTF
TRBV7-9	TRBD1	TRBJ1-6	CASSVTGDAPLHF
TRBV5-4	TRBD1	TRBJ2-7	CASSLGTGIYEQYF
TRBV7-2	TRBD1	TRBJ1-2	CASSLVAGTDYGYTF
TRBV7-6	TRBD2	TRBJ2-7	CASSLLSLAGGSYEQYF
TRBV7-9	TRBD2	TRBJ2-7	CASSALLAGGSYEQYF
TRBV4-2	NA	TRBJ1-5	CASSQDQGRSNQPQHF
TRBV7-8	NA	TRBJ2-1	CASSSQGQSSYNEQFF
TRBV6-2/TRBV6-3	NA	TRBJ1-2	CASSLLREYGYTF
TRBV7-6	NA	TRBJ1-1	CASSLAYQGEAFF
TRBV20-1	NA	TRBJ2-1	CSASASGDNEQFF
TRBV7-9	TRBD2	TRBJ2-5	CASSLVASGHQETQYF
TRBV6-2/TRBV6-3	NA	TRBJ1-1	CASSYLGDTEAFF
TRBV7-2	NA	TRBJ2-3	CASSLTPTGPTQYF
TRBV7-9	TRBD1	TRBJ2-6	CASSSLRGQARSGANVLTF